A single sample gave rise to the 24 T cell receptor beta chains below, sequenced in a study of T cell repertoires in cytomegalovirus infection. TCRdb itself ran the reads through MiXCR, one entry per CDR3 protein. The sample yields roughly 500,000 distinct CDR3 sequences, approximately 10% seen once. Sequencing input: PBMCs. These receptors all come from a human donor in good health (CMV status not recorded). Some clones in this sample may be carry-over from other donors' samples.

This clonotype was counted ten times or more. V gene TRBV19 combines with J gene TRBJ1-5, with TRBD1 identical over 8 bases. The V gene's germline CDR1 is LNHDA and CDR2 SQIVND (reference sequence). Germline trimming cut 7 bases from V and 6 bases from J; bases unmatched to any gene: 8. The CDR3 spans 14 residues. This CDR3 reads CASNEDRATQPQHF. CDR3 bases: TGTGCCAGTAATGAGGACAGGGCGACTCAGCCCCAGCATTTT.

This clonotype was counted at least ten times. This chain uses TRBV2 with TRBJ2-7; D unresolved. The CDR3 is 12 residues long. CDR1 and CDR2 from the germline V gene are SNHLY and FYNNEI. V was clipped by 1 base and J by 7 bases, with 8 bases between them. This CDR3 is CASSEGLGEQYF. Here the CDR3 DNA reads TGTGCCAGCAGTGAAGGTCTTGGGGAGCAGTACTTC.

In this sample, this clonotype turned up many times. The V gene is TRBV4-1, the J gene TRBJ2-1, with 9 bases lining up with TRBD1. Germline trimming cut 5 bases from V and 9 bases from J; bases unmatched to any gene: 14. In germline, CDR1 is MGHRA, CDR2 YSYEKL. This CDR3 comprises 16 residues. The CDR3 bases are TGCGCCAGCAGCTACGGGACAGGGACCCTCCCTACTGAGCAGTTCTTC. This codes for CASSYGTGTLPTEQFF.

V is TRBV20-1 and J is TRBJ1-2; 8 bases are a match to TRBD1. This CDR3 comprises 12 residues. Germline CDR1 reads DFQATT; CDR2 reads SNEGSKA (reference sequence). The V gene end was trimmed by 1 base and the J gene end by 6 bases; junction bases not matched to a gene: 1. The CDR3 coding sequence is TGCAGTGCTAGAGCAGGGGGCGATGGCTACACCTTC. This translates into CSARAGGDGYTF.

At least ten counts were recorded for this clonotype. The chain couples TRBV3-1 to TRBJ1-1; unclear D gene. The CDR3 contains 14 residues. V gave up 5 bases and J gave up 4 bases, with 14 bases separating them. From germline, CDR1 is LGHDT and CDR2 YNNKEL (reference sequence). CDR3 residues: CASSFWSSGTEAFF. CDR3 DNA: TGTGCCAGCAGCTTCTGGTCTTCGGGCACTGAAGCTTTCTTT.

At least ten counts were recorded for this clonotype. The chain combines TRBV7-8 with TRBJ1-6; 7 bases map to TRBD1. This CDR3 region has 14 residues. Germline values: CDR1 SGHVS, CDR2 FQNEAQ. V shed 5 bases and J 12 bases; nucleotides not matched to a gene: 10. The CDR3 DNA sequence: TGTGCCAGCAGCCAGGGACAGAGCATTCAACCCCTCCACTTT. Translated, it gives CASSQGQSIQPLHF.

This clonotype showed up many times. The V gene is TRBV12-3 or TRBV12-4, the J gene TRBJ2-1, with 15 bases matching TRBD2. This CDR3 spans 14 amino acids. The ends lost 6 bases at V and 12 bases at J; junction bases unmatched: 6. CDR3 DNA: TGTGCCAGCAGCCTCTCGGGACTAGCGGGGGGGCAGTTCTTC. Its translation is CASSLSGLAGGQFF.

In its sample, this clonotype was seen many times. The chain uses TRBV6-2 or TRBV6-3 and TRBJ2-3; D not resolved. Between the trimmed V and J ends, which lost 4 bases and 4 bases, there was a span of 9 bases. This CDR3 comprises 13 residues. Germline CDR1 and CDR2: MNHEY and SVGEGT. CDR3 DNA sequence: TGTGCCAGCAGTTTCTACCAGGCAGATACGCAGTATTTT. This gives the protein CASSFYQADTQYF.

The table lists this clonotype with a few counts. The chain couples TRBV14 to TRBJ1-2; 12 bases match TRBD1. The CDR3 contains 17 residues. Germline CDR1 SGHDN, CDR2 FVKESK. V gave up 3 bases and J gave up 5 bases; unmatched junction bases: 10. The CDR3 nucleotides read TGTGCCAGCAGCCAGGGGACAGGGGGCAAGGAGAAGTATGGCTACACCTTC. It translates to CASSQGTGGKEKYGYTF.

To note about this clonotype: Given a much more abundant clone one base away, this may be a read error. The DNA of the CDR3 is TGTGCCATCAGACCCCTAGCGGGGTCGGACACCGGGAAGCTGTTTTTT. The encoded protein is CAIRPLAGSDTGKLFF. The chain is built from TRBV10-3 and TRBJ2-2, with TRBD2 matching over 9 bases. In germline, CDR1 is ENHRY, CDR2 SYGVKD. CDR3 length: 16 residues.

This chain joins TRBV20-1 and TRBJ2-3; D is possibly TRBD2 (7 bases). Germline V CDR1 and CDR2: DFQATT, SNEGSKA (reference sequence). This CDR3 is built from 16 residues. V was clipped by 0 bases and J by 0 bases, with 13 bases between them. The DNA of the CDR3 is TGCAGTGCTAGAGATTTAGGGGGGGTTAGCACAGATACGCAGTATTTT. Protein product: CSARDLGGVSTDTQYF.

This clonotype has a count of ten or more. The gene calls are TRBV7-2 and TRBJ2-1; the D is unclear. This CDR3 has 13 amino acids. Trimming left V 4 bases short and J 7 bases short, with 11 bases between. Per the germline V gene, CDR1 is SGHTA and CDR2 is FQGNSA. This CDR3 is CASSSARFNEQFF. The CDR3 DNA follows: TGTGCCAGCAGCTCAGCTAGGTTTAATGAGCAGTTCTTC.

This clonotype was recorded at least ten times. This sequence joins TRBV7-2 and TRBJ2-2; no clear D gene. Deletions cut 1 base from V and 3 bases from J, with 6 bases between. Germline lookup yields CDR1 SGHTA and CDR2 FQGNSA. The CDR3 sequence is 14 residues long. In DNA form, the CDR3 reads TGTGCCAGCAGCTTAGGACCACACACCGGGGAGCTGTTTTTT. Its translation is CASSLGPHTGELFF.

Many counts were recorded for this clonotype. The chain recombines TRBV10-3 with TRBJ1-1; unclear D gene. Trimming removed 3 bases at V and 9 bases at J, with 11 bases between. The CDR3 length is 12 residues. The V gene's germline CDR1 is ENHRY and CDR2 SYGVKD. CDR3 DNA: TGTGCCATCAGTGATACTCCACCAAAAGCTTTCTTT. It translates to CAISDTPPKAFF.

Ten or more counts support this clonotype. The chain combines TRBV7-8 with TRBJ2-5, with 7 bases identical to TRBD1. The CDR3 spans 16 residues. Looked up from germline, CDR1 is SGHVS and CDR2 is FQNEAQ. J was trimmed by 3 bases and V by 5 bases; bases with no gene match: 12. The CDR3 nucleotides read TGTGCCAGCAGCCTTCGACAGGGTAGATGGAAAGAGACCCAGTACTTC. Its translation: CASSLRQGRWKETQYF.

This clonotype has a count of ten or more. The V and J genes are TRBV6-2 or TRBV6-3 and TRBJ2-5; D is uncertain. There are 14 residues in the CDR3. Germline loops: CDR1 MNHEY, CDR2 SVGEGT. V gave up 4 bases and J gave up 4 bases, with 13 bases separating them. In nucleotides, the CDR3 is TGTGCCAGCAGTTCTTGGGCCCGGCGAGAGACCCAGTACTTC. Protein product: CASSSWARRETQYF.

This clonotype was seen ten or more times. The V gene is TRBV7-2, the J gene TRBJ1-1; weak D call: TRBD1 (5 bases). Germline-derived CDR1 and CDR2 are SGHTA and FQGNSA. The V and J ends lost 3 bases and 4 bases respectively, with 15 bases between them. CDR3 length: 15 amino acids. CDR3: CASSFLWRGSTEAFF. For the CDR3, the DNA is TGTGCCAGCAGCTTCCTATGGAGGGGTAGCACTGAAGCTTTCTTT.

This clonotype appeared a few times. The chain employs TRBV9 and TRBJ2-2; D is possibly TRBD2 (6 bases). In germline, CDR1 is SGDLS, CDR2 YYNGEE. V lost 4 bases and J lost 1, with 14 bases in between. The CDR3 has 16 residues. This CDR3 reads CASSPREALNTGELFF. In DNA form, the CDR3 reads TGTGCCAGCAGCCCCAGGGAGGCCCTGAACACCGGGGAGCTGTTTTTT.

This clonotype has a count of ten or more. The CDR3 loop is CASSLNDRSGDNEQFF. DNA of the CDR3: TGTGCCAGCTCACTCAATGACAGGTCCGGCGACAATGAGCAGTTCTTC. The chain recombines TRBV18 with TRBJ2-1, with a weak D call TRBD1 (6 bases). This CDR3 contains 16 residues. Germline values: CDR1 KGHSH, CDR2 LQKENI. V was pared by 4 bases and J by 5 bases, with 18 bases between.

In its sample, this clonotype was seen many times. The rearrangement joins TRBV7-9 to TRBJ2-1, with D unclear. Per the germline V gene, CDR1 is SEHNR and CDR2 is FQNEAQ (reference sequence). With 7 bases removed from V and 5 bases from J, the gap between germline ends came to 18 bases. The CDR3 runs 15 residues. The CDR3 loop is CASIPRQWNHNEQFF. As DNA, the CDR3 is TGTGCCAGCATCCCTAGGCAGTGGAACCACAATGAGCAGTTCTTC.

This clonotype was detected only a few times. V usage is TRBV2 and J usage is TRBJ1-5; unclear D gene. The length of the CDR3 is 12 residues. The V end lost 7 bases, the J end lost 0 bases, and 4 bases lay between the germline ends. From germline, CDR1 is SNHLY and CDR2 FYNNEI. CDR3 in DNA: TGTGCCAGCACCGTTAGCAATCAGCCCCAGCATTTT. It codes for CASTVSNQPQHF.

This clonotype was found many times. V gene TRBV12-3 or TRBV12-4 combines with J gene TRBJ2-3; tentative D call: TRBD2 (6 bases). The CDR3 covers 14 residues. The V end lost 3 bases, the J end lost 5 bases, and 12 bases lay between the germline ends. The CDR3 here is CASSLTGEEDTQYF. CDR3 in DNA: TGTGCCAGCAGTTTGACGGGAGAGGAAGATACGCAGTATTTT.

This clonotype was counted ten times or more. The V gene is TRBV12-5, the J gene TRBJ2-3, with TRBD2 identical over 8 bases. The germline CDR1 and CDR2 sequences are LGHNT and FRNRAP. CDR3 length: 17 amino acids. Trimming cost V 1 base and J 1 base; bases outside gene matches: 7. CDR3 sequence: CASGLDVAGYGTDTQYF. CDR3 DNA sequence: TGTGCTAGTGGTTTGGATGTAGCGGGGTATGGCACAGATACGCAGTATTTT.

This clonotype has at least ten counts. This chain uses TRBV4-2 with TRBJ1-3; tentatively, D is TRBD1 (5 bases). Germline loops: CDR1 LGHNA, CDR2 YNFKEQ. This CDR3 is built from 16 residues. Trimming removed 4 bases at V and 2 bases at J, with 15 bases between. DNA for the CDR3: TGTGCCAGCAGCCCTGTGGAAAGGGGAGCTGGAAACACCATATATTTT. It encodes CASSPVERGAGNTIYF.